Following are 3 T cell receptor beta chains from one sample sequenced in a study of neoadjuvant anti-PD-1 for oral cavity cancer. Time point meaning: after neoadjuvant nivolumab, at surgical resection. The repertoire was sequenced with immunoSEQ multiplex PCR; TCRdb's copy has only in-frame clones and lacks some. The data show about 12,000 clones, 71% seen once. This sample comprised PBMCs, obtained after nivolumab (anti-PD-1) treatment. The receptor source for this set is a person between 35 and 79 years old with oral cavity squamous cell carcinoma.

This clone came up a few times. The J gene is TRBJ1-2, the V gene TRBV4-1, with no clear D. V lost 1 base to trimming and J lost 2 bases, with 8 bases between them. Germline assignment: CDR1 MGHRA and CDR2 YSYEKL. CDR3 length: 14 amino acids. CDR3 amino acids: CASSQGALNYGYTF. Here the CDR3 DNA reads TGCGCCAGCAGCCAAGGGGCGCTAAACTATGGCTACACCTTC.

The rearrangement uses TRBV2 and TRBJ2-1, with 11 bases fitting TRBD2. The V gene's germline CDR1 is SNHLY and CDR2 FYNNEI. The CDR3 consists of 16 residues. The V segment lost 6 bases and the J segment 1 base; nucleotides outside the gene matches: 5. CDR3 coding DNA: TGTGCCAGCAGAGGTAGCGGGAGGGGGTCCTACAATGAGCAGTTCTTC. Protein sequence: CASRGSGRGSYNEQFF.

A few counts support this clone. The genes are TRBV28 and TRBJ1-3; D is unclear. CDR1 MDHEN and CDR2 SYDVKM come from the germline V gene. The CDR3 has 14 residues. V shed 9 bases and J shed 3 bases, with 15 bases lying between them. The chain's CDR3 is CASNARVFGNTIYF. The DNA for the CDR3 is TGTGCCAGTAACGCGAGGGTTTTTGGAAACACCATATATTTT.